This passage covers 5 T cell receptor beta chains from one sample sequenced in a study of blood T cell repertoires in COVID-19. Sequenced by immunoSEQ multiplex PCR; TCRdb stores in-frame clones only, minus some. Among approximately 200,000 clones, around nine tenths were seen once, and the ten largest hold 6.2%. Source material: peripheral blood. The source of these receptors is a man aged 60 to 69 who had recovered from COVID-19.

In this sample, this clone turned up once. V usage is TRBV12-3 or TRBV12-4 and J usage is TRBJ2-1, with D possibly being TRBD1 (5 bases). CDR3 length: 12 residues. Deletions cut 3 bases from V and 7 bases from J, with 7 bases between. CDR3 nucleotides: TGTGCCAGCAGTTTTTCAGGGAATGAGCAGTTCTTC. It yields the protein CASSFSGNEQFF.

For the CDR3, the DNA is TGTGCCGTAACACTAGACTCCTACGAGCAGTACTTC. This encodes CAVTLDSYEQYF. This rearrangement joins TRBV30 to TRBJ2-7; D may be TRBD2 (5 bases). This CDR3 contains 12 residues. V lost 8 bases, J lost 0 bases, and 11 bases lay in between. Germline values: CDR1 GTSNPN, CDR2 SVGIG (reference sequence).

The chain employs TRBV29-1 and TRBJ1-1; TRBD1 might be the D (6 bases). CDR3 length: 14 residues. Between the trimmed V and J ends, which lost 4 bases and 4 bases, there was a span of 16 bases. Germline CDR1 reads SQVTM; CDR2 reads ANQGSEA. DNA of the CDR3: TGCAGCGTTGGGGCCGGGACAAAGGCCACTGAAGCTTTCTTT. Its translation: CSVGAGTKATEAFF.

The chain has TRBV11-2 and TRBJ1-3; 7 positions agree with TRBD1. This CDR3 region has 15 residues. J lost 4 bases, V lost 5 bases, and 8 bases had no gene match. Germline CDR1 is SGHAT and CDR2 is FQNNGV. CDR3 nucleotides: TGTGCCAGCAGCCAACAACAGGGGACGGGAAACACCATATATTTT. It translates to CASSQQQGTGNTIYF. Full variable domain (missing parts from reference TRBV11-2 and TRBJ1-3): EAGVAQSPRYKIIEKRQSVAFWCNPISGHATLYWYQQILGQGPKLLIQFQNNGVVDDSQLPKDRFSAERLKGVDSTLKIQPAKLEDSAVYLCASSQQQGTGNTIYFGEGSWLTVV.

Written as DNA, the CDR3 is TGTGCCAGTAGTATAGGTTGGGACAGGCCCGAGCAGTACTTC. This translates into CASSIGWDRPEQYF. The chain carries TRBV19 and TRBJ2-7; 8 nucleotides align to TRBD1. This CDR3 has 14 amino acids. Germline CDR1 LNHDA, CDR2 SQIVND (reference sequence). V gave up 1 base and J gave up 6 bases; unmatched junction bases: 5.